This T cell receptor beta chain is from a study of identical twins. Overall study results and limits: Excess sharing between twins was weaker in beta out-of-frame sequences.

Of note for this clonotype: The target antigen is unknown.

Healthy Caucasians made up all donors. TCRdb itself ran the 5' RACE reads through MiXCR, one entry per CDR3 protein. In the table there are some 1,700,000 distinct CDR3 sequences, less than 35% of which are singletons. Sequencing was performed on cord blood. The sequence came from a newborn girl in good health.

Here the CDR3 DNA reads TGCAGTGCTAGAGATCGACGGGTCGCCTATAATTCACCCCTCCACTTT. Encoded protein: CSARDRRVAYNSPLHF. V usage is TRBV20-1 and J usage is TRBJ1-6; D is undetermined. The CDR3 extends over 16 amino acids. Trimming took 0 bases from V and 2 from J, leaving 11 bases between them. Looked up from germline, CDR1 is DFQATT and CDR2 is SNEGSKA (reference sequence).